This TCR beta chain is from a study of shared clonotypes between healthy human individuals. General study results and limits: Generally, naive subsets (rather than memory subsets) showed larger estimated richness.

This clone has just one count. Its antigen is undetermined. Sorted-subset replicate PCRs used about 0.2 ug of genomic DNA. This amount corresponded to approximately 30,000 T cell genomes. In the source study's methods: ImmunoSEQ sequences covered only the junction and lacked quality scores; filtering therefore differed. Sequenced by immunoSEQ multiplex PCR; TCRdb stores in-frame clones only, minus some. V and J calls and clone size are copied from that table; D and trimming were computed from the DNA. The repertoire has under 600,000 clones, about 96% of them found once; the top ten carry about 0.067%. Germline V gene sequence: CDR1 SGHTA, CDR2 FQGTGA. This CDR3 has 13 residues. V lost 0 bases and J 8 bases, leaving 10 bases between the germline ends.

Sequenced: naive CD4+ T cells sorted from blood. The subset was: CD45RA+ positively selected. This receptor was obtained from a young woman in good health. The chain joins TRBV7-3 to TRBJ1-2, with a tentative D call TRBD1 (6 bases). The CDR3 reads CASSLTAGDGYTF. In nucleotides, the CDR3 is TGTGCCAGCAGCTTAACGGCAGGGGACGGCTACACCTTC.